Included here is one TCR beta chain sequence, with context. This entry is derived from a study of OX40 agonist ivuxolimab in advanced cancers. Assay: immunoSEQ multiplex PCR; the TCRdb copy retains only in-frame clones and omits some. Seen here are fewer than 85,000 clones, roughly 81% observed once, and the top ten hold more than 1.5%. Between the trimmed V and J ends, which lost 6 bases and 5 bases, there was a span of 12 bases. The CDR3 is made up of 13 amino acids. Germline assignment: CDR1 SGHAT and CDR2 FQNNGV. A history of autoimmune disease or systemic immunosuppression excluded patients. The chain uses TRBV11-2 and TRBJ2-3, with D possibly being TRBD1 or TRBD2 (6 bases each). This clonotype was obtained from an adult with an advanced solid tumor such as melanoma, head and neck, liver or kidney cancer. The sequencing used CD4+ or CD8+ T cells sorted from blood, collected in a trial of the OX40 agonist ivuxolimab. CDR3 coding DNA: TGTGCCAGCAGGTCGGGGGCCGGAGATACGCAGTATTTT. It is translated as CASRSGAGDTQYF.